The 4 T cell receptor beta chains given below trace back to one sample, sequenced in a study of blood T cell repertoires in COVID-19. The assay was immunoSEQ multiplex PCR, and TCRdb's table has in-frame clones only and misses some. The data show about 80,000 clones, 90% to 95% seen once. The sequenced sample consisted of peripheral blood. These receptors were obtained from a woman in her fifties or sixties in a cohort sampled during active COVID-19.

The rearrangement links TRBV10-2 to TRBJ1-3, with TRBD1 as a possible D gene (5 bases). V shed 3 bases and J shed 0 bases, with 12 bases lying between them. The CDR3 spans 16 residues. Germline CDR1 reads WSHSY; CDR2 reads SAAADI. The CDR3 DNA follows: TGCGCCAGCAGTGATGGGGGGACTGGCTCTGGAAACACCATATATTTT. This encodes CASSDGGTGSGNTIYF.

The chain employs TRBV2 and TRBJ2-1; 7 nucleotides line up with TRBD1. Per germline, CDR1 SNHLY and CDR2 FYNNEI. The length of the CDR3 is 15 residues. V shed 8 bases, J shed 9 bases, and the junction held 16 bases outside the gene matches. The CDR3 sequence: CASSKQGVPSSEQFF. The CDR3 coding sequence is TGTGCCAGCTCTAAGCAGGGGGTCCCCAGTAGTGAGCAGTTCTTC. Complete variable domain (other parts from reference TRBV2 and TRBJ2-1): EPEVTQTPSHQVTQMGQEVILRCVPISNHLYFYWYRQILGQKVEFLVSFYNNEISEKSEIFDDQFSVERPDGSNFTLKIRSTKLEDSAMYFCASSKQGVPSSEQFFGPGTRLTVL.

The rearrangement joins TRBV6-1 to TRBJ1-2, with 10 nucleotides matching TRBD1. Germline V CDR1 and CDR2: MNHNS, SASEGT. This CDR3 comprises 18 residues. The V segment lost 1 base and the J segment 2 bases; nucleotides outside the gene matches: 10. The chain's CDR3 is CASSEGWIRQGANYGYTF. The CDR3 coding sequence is TGTGCCAGCAGTGAAGGGTGGATCCGACAGGGGGCGAACTATGGCTACACCTTC.

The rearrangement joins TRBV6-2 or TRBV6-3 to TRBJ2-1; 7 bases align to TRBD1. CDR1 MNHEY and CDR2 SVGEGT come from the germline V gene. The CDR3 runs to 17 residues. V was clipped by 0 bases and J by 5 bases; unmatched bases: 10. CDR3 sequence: CASSYSAGTDPNNEQFF. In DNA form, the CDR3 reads TGTGCCAGCAGTTACTCGGCCGGGACAGACCCAAACAATGAGCAGTTCTTC.